This T cell receptor beta chain was sequenced during a study of cytomegalovirus exposure and HLA in healthy donors. General study results and limits: Across donors, presence/absence analyses took sequencing depth to be roughly uniform.

With respect to this clone: Its antigen is currently unknown.

There are 15 residues in the CDR3. Losses at the gene ends were 4 bases for V and 3 bases for J; bases not matched to a gene: 9. Germline V gives CDR1 MNHEY, CDR2 SMNVEV (reference sequence). Researchers ran the PCR with 60 Vbeta and 13 Jbeta primers. The data were produced by immunoSEQ multiplex PCR, yet TCRdb's version contains in-frame clones alone and is incomplete. In the table there are 150,000 or so clones, over 75% of which are singletons. The clonotype comes from a woman aged 40 to 55 in good health and CMV-seropositive. The rearrangement joins TRBV27 to TRBJ2-7, with TRBD1 matching over 7 bases. Input material: PBMCs. The CDR3 sequence: CASSSTPGQYYEQYF. The CDR3 coding sequence is TGTGCCAGCAGTTCAACCCCGGGACAGTACTACGAGCAGTACTTC.